The 23 T cell receptor beta chains below all came from one sample that was sequenced in a study of T cell responses to AZD1222 COVID-19 vaccine (dated by TCRdb to the early 2020s). Libraries came from the immunoSEQ multiplex PCR assay. The clones in this table, taken by TCRdb from immuneACCESS, are in-frame only. Not every clone is retained; where verified, under half of the shortfall comes from an unresolved V gene, and the cause of the rest is unknown. Within this sample are about 120,000 clones, with around 90% of them counted one time only. The ten largest account for over 8.5% of the sample. Sample time point, as interpreted from the label and publication: baseline before first vaccination. The sequences come from peripheral blood, collected on day 0 of AZD1222 vaccination. The receptors were gathered from an adult in good health.

A single count supports this clone. This chain joins TRBV4-1 and TRBJ1-1, with 10 bases identical to TRBD1. Trimming took 3 bases from V and 6 from J; bases not matched to a gene: 13. Germline V gene lookup returns CDR1 MGHRA and CDR2 YSYEKL. This CDR3 is 17 amino acids long. CDR3 coding DNA: TGCGCCAGCAGCCAGCCTCGCCCGGGACAGGGGCTTTCTGAAGCTTTCTTT. It yields the protein CASSQPRPGQGLSEAFF.

J is TRBJ1-2 and V is TRBV28; 8 bases agree with TRBD1. V lost 4 bases, J lost 2 bases, and 9 bases stayed unmatched. CDR1 MDHEN and CDR2 SYDVKM come from the germline V gene. This CDR3 is built from 16 residues. The CDR3 region has the DNA TGTGCCAGCAGTTCGGGACAGGCCGCGGCGAACTATGGCTACACCTTC. This gives the protein CASSSGQAAANYGYTF.

The CDR3, as DNA: TGTGCCTGGAGGCAACCGGGTGGGAGGTTTGGCTACACCTTC. This translates into CAWRQPGGRFGYTF. This chain uses TRBV30 with TRBJ1-2; D unresolved. Germline CDR1 reads GTSNPN; CDR2 reads SVGIG (reference sequence). There are 14 residues in the CDR3. The V and J ends lost 3 bases and 7 bases respectively, with 18 bases between them. Using reference TRBV30 and TRBJ1-2 for the parts outside the CDR3, the full variable domain is SQTIHQWPATLVQPVGSPLSLECTVEGTSNPNLYWYRQAAGRGLQLLFYSVGIGQISSEVPQNLSASRPQDRQFILSSKKLLLSDSGFYLCAWRQPGGRFGYTFGSGTRLTVV.

The chain has TRBV29-1 and TRBJ2-2; no clear D. Germline-derived CDR1 and CDR2 are SQVTM and ANQGSEA. Trimming took off 5 bases at V and 4 bases at J, with 11 bases between the two ends. The CDR3 spans 13 residues. This CDR3 reads CSVTTMGTGELFF. The CDR3 nucleotides are TGCAGCGTTACGACGATGGGCACCGGGGAGCTGTTTTTT.

The chain joins TRBV5-1 to TRBJ2-7, with unresolved D. The CDR3 is 14 amino acids. V was shortened by 4 bases and J by 0 bases, with 11 bases between the two germline ends. In germline, CDR1 is SGHRS, CDR2 YFSETQ. CDR3 loop: CASSEVLSSYEQYF. CDR3 nucleotides: TGCGCCAGCAGCGAGGTACTGAGCTCCTACGAGCAGTACTTC.

The chain links TRBV14 to TRBJ1-2, with a possible D match to TRBD1 (5 bases). The germline V gene has CDR1 SGHDN and CDR2 FVKESK. CDR3 length equals 14 residues. The V gene lost 8 bases and the J gene lost 8 bases, with 21 bases spanning the gap. The CDR3 region is CASGPVGHRWGYTF. As DNA, the CDR3 is TGTGCCAGCGGACCCGTTGGACATCGTTGGGGCTACACCTTC.

The rearrangement joins TRBV11-2 to TRBJ2-3; D may be TRBD1 (6 bases). The CDR3 totals 13 residues. Between the trimmed V and J ends, which lost 7 bases and 6 bases, there was a span of 14 bases. Germline assignment: CDR1 SGHAT and CDR2 FQNNGV. CDR3 sequence: CASNRQGWDTQYF. CDR3 coding DNA: TGTGCCAGCAACCGCCAGGGGTGGGATACGCAGTATTTT.

The J gene is TRBJ2-5, the V gene TRBV2; the match to TRBD1 covers 8 bases. The CDR3 covers 16 residues. V dropped 6 bases and J dropped 4; count of bases not matched to a gene: 13. Germline V gene sequence: CDR1 SNHLY, CDR2 FYNNEI. As DNA, the CDR3 is TGTGCCAGCAGCCTCCCCCGGACAGGGAAGGGAGAGACCCAGTACTTC. It encodes CASSLPRTGKGETQYF.

The DNA of the CDR3 is TGTGCCAGCAGTTACCGCAGGGGCGAATTAGATACGCAGTATTTT. Amino acids: CASSYRRGELDTQYF. V and J are TRBV6-5 and TRBJ2-3; TRBD1 is a possible D gene (6 bases). This CDR3 is 15 amino acids long. The V gene lost 2 bases and the J gene lost 5 bases, with 14 bases spanning the gap. Germline values: CDR1 MNHEY, CDR2 SVGAGI.

V is TRBV19 and J is TRBJ1-2; D is uncertain. CDR1 and CDR2 from the germline V gene are LNHDA and SQIVND (reference sequence). Trimming cost V 7 bases and J 4 bases, with 13 bases left between them. The CDR3 sequence is 13 residues long. CDR3 residues: CASNLASSYGYTF. CDR3 nucleotides: TGTGCCAGTAACTTGGCCAGCTCCTATGGCTACACCTTC.

This clone was observed a single time. The chain couples TRBV28 to TRBJ2-7; 8 bases are a match to TRBD1. Germline CDR1 and CDR2: MDHEN and SYDVKM. V lost 3 bases to trimming and J lost 3 bases; unmatched junction nucleotides: 4. The CDR3 has 14 residues. The CDR3 nucleotides read TGTGCCAGCAGTTTCAACAGGGGGAGCTACGAGCAGTACTTC. Encoded protein: CASSFNRGSYEQYF.

The chain employs TRBV15 and TRBJ1-5; perhaps TRBD1 as D (6 bases). The CDR3 is 13 residues long. The V gene's germline CDR1 is LNHNV and CDR2 YYDKDF (reference sequence). V shed 3 bases and J shed 7 bases, with 10 bases lying between them. CDR3 amino acids: CATSSQQGQPQHF. CDR3 sequence (DNA): TGTGCCACCAGCAGCCAGCAGGGGCAGCCCCAGCATTTT.

The chain joins TRBV18 to TRBJ2-1; TRBD1 matches at 10 bases. Germline V gives CDR1 KGHSH, CDR2 LQKENI. The CDR3 has 15 amino acids. Trimming took 6 bases from V and 6 from J; bases not matched to a gene: 8. The CDR3 bases are TGTGCCAGCTCCCCCCGACAGGGGGCTGGCAATGAGCAGTTCTTC. It translates to CASSPRQGAGNEQFF.

This clone was found once. The genes are TRBV30 and TRBJ1-3; 7 bases map to TRBD1. Trimming cost V 3 bases and J 2 bases; bases outside gene matches: 4. Germline CDR1 and CDR2: GTSNPN and SVGIG (reference sequence). The CDR3 is made up of 14 amino acids. The CDR3 loop reads CAWRRDRAGNTIYF. The CDR3 DNA is TGTGCCTGGAGGCGAGACAGGGCTGGAAACACCATATATTTT.

The rearrangement uses TRBV19 and TRBJ1-3; D uncertain. V lost 1 base and J 1 base, leaving 5 bases between the germline ends. Looked up from germline, CDR1 is LNHDA and CDR2 is SQIVND (reference sequence). This CDR3 spans 14 amino acids. The CDR3 DNA sequence: TGTGCCAGTAGTATAGGTTTTTCTGGAAACACCATATATTTT. It is translated as CASSIGFSGNTIYF. The variable domain in full, with the rest retrieved from reference TRBV19 and TRBJ1-3, is DGGITQSPKYLFRKEGQNVTLSCEQNLNHDAMYWYRQDPGQGLRLIYYSQIVNDFQKGDIAEGYSVSREKKESFPLTVTSAQKNPTAFYLCASSIGFSGNTIYFGEGSWLTVV.

The rearrangement joins TRBV6-5 to TRBJ1-1, with D possibly TRBD1 on 5 matching bases. The CDR3 is 13 amino acids. V lost 8 bases to trimming and J lost 5 bases, with 15 bases between them. CDR1 and CDR2 from the germline V gene are MNHEY and SVGAGI. The CDR3 coding sequence is TGTGCCAGCTCTTTCGGGGGGTTGACTGAAGCTTTCTTT. Amino acids: CASSFGGLTEAFF.

The CDR3 is CASSLELNTEAFF. CDR3 nucleotides: TGCGCCAGCAGCTTGGAGCTGAACACTGAAGCTTTCTTT. The chain joins TRBV5-1 to TRBJ1-1; unclear D gene. Deletions cut 0 bases from V and 0 bases from J, with 3 bases between. CDR1 SGHRS and CDR2 YFSETQ come from the germline V gene. The CDR3 contains 13 residues.

The genes are TRBV6-5 and TRBJ1-6; D is undetermined. The CDR3 spans 16 residues. V was cut by 2 bases and J by 7 bases, with 15 bases left in between. Per germline, CDR1 MNHEY and CDR2 SVGAGI. CDR3 protein: CASSYQATVINSPLHF. CDR3 coding DNA: TGTGCCAGCAGTTACCAGGCTACCGTAATAAATTCACCCCTCCACTTT.

The gene calls are TRBV18 and TRBJ1-2; 7 nucleotides match TRBD1. The CDR3 spans 16 residues. Germline lookup yields CDR1 KGHSH and CDR2 LQKENI. V was clipped by 0 bases and J by 7 bases; unmatched bases: 11. The CDR3 protein is CASSPPSKGGAAGYTF. The CDR3 nucleotides are TGTGCCAGCTCACCACCATCAAAAGGGGGCGCGGCTGGCTACACCTTC.

The rearrangement links TRBV19 to TRBJ1-4; D unresolved. The germline CDR1 and CDR2 sequences are LNHDA and SQIVND (reference sequence). V lost 8 bases and J 0 bases, leaving 10 bases between the germline ends. This CDR3 spans 14 amino acids. The CDR3 DNA reads as TGTGCCAGTTGGAGTACGGCAACTAATGAAAAACTGTTTTTT. Protein product: CASWSTATNEKLFF.

The chain employs TRBV7-7 and TRBJ2-5, with TRBD1 matching 7 bases. With 6 bases clipped from V and 5 bases from J, the junction kept 6 bases outside the gene matches. The CDR3 length is 13 residues. In germline, CDR1 is SSHAT, CDR2 FNYEAQ (reference sequence). The CDR3 reads CASSLDREETQYF. CDR3 DNA sequence: TGTGCCAGCAGTCTTGACAGGGAGGAGACCCAGTACTTC.

The V call is TRBV10-3, the J call TRBJ1-1, with D possibly being TRBD1 (6 bases). Between the trimmed V and J ends, which lost 6 bases and 7 bases, there was a span of 15 bases. CDR1 is ENHRY and CDR2 is SYGVKD in the germline V gene. This CDR3 contains 13 residues. CDR3 region: CAIRGEGGLEAFF. In DNA form, the CDR3 reads TGTGCCATCAGAGGGGAGGGGGGCCTTGAAGCTTTCTTT.

V and J are TRBV4-3 and TRBJ2-7; the match to TRBD2 covers 13 bases. CDR1 and CDR2 (germline): LGHNA, YSLEER. This CDR3 region has 19 residues. The ends lost 0 bases at V and 7 bases at J; junction bases unmatched: 15. The CDR3 region has the DNA TGCGCCAGCAGCCAAGATAGCCCCAAACTAGCGGGAGGGCCGGGAGAGCAGTACTTC. Translated: CASSQDSPKLAGGPGEQYF.